The 32 T cell receptor beta chains reported below all come from one sample, sequenced in a study of blood T cell repertoires in COVID-19. Clones were sequenced by immunoSEQ multiplex PCR, and TCRdb holds only the in-frame ones, with some missing. The repertoire holds 250,000 to 300,000 clones, with 70% to 90% as singletons. The sequencing sample was made of peripheral blood. These receptors originate from a man aged 30 to 39 with active or convalescent COVID-19.

This clone has more than one count but fewer than ten. The CDR3 region has the DNA TGTGCCACAACCCAGGGGATGGCCGGGGAGCTGTTTTTT. It yields the protein CATTQGMAGELFF. V and J are TRBV15 and TRBJ2-2, with D possibly matching TRBD1 (6 bases). The V gene lost 9 bases and the J gene lost 6 bases, with 14 bases spanning the gap. Per the germline V gene, CDR1 is LNHNV and CDR2 is YYDKDF (reference sequence). The CDR3 spans 13 residues.

The V call is TRBV11-2, the J call TRBJ2-5; TRBD1 matches 9 bases. CDR1 and CDR2 (germline): SGHAT, FQNNGV. The CDR3 contains 15 residues. V lost 2 bases, J lost 7 bases, and 8 bases stayed unmatched. CDR3 sequence: CASSLRTGDVWTQYF. DNA for the CDR3: TGTGCCAGCAGCTTACGGACAGGGGATGTATGGACCCAGTACTTC.

This sequence joins TRBV5-1 and TRBJ2-1; tentatively, D is TRBD1 (5 bases). The germline gives CDR1 SGHRS, CDR2 YFSETQ. There are 15 residues in the CDR3. The V gene lost 1 base and the J gene lost 5 bases, with 13 bases spanning the gap. CDR3 sequence reads: CASSLILGDNNEQFF. CDR3 in DNA: TGCGCCAGCAGCTTGATATTAGGGGATAACAATGAGCAGTTCTTC.

Comment on this clone: In the same sample, other DNA sequences code for this CDR3. V usage is TRBV11-2 and J usage is TRBJ1-1; D not resolved. CDR1 and CDR2 from the germline V gene are SGHAT and FQNNGV. The V end lost 2 bases, the J end lost 1 base, and 5 bases lay between the germline ends. This CDR3 comprises 13 residues. In nucleotides, the CDR3 is TGTGCCAGCAGCTTATCGGGGAACACTGAAGCTTTCTTT. This sequence encodes CASSLSGNTEAFF.

The chain is built from TRBV9 and TRBJ2-5; 8 nucleotides line up with TRBD2. The germline V gene encodes CDR1 SGDLS and CDR2 YYNGEE. V shed 2 bases, J shed 0 bases, and the junction held 12 bases outside the gene matches. The CDR3 loop spans 18 amino acids. Written as DNA, the CDR3 is TGTGCCAGCAGCGTCTCCGAATGGGGCGGGGGGAACCAAGAGACCCAGTACTTC. Its translation is CASSVSEWGGGNQETQYF.

This chain uses TRBV18 with TRBJ1-2; D is unclear. This CDR3 is 14 amino acids long. Germline V gene data show CDR1 as KGHSH and CDR2 as LQKENI. Trimming left V 0 bases short and J 8 bases short, with 13 bases between. The CDR3 sequence: CASSPPTPLEGYTF. CDR3 in DNA: TGTGCCAGCTCACCACCGACACCTCTGGAAGGCTACACCTTC. Drawing the rest from reference TRBV18 and TRBJ1-2, the complete variable domain is NAGVMQNPRHLVRRRGQEARLRCSPMKGHSHVYWYRQLPEEGLKFMVYLQKENIIDESGMPKERFSAEFPKEGPSILRIQQVVRGDSAAYFCASSPPTPLEGYTFGSGTRLTVV.

V gene TRBV3-1 (or the pseudogene TRBV3-2) combines with J gene TRBJ2-1; no reliable D call. The germline CDR1 and CDR2 sequences are LGHDT and YNNKEL (reference sequence). The V end lost 1 base, the J end lost 0 bases, and 7 bases lay between the germline ends. CDR3 size: 15 residues. In DNA, the CDR3 is TGTGCCAGCAGCCAAGGACAAGGCTCCTACAATGAGCAGTTCTTC. This sequence encodes CASSQGQGSYNEQFF.

The V gene is TRBV9, the J gene TRBJ1-4, with 11 bases that match TRBD1. Germline CDR1 and CDR2: SGDLS and YYNGEE. This CDR3 is built from 15 residues. After removal of 4 bases from V and 8 bases from J, the junction contained 7 bases not matched to a gene. This CDR3 is CASSPRTGGGEKLFF. The DNA for the CDR3 is TGTGCCAGCAGCCCCCGGACAGGGGGCGGGGAAAAACTGTTTTTT.

The chain employs TRBV9 and TRBJ2-5; 11 positions agree with TRBD2. Germline CDR1 reads SGDLS; CDR2 reads YYNGEE. The CDR3 covers 16 residues. With V trimmed by 2 bases and J by 4 bases, 7 bases remained unmatched. CDR3 region: CASSVASGTSGETQYF. The CDR3 DNA sequence: TGTGCCAGCAGCGTCGCCTCAGGGACTAGCGGAGAGACCCAGTACTTC.

V and J are TRBV7-2 and TRBJ2-2; tentative D call: TRBD1 (6 bases). Trimming removed 5 bases from V and 3 bases from J, with 10 bases in between. CDR1 and CDR2 from the germline V gene are SGHTA and FQGNSA. This CDR3 contains 14 residues. CDR3: CASSPHRDTGELFF. The CDR3 bases are TGTGCCAGCAGCCCACACAGGGACACCGGGGAGCTGTTTTTT.

The chain uses TRBV6-6 and TRBJ2-7, with D perhaps matching TRBD1 (6 bases). The V and J ends lost 6 bases and 6 bases respectively, with 9 bases between them. The CDR3 covers 11 residues. Germline CDR1 reads MNHNY; CDR2 reads SVGAGI (reference sequence). In nucleotides, the CDR3 is TGTGCCAGCAGCCCCAGGGGCGAGCAGTACTTC. Amino acids: CASSPRGEQYF.

J is TRBJ2-7 and V is TRBV20-1, with TRBD2 identical over 7 bases. The V and J ends lost 3 bases and 3 bases, in that order; junction bases with no gene match: 8. CDR1 DFQATT and CDR2 SNEGSKA come from the germline V gene (reference sequence). The CDR3 covers 14 residues. CDR3 coding DNA: TGCAGTGCTAGTCCCCGGGACTACTACTACGAGCAGTACTTC. Translating it yields CSASPRDYYYEQYF.

This chain links TRBV30 with TRBJ1-6, with D unclear. Germline V gene data show CDR1 as GTSNPN and CDR2 as SVGIG (reference sequence). The V end was cut by 0 bases, the J end by 13 bases, with 13 bases between. The CDR3 runs 13 residues. The CDR3 DNA is TGTGCCTGGAGTGTAACAGACCCGGCGCCCCTCCACTTT. Residues: CAWSVTDPAPLHF.

The V gene is TRBV13, the J gene TRBJ2-4, with 9 nucleotides matching TRBD2. From germline, CDR1 is PRHDT and CDR2 FYEKMQ (reference sequence). J gave up 4 bases and V 5 bases, and 15 bases lay outside the gene matches. The CDR3 runs 18 residues. The CDR3 region has the DNA TGTGCCAGCAGCCGACGCAATGTAGCGGGGGTGTCTAAAAACATTCAGTACTTC. Encoded protein: CASSRRNVAGVSKNIQYF.

The V and J genes are TRBV4-1 and TRBJ2-3; 10 bases line up with TRBD2. The CDR3 totals 15 residues. Germline-derived CDR1 and CDR2 are MGHRA and YSYEKL. The J segment lost 8 bases and the V segment lost 4 bases, leaving 9 bases of the junction unmatched. DNA for the CDR3: TGCGCCAGCAGCCGAGCGGGGGGGCCTTTGTTTACGCAGTATTTT. This translates into CASSRAGGPLFTQYF.

V gene TRBV6-5 combines with J gene TRBJ2-7, with 7 bases fitting TRBD1. The ends lost 5 bases at V and 6 bases at J; junction bases unmatched: 13. This CDR3 spans 15 amino acids. In germline, CDR1 is MNHEY, CDR2 SVGAGI. The CDR3 region is CASSNQPGQSAEQYF. The CDR3 DNA is TGTGCCAGCAGTAACCAACCGGGACAGTCTGCCGAGCAGTACTTC.

CDR3 in amino acids: CASSPLKEALRSGANVLTF. CDR3 DNA sequence: TGTGCCAGCTCACCATTGAAGGAGGCACTTAGATCTGGGGCCAACGTCCTGACTTTC. The chain carries TRBV18 and TRBJ2-6; D perhaps matches TRBD2 (5 bases). The CDR3 has 19 residues. The V gene's germline CDR1 is KGHSH and CDR2 LQKENI. Trimming shortened V by 2 bases and J by 1 base, and 18 bases separated the two germline ends. Drawing the rest from reference TRBV18 and TRBJ2-6, the complete variable domain is NAGVMQNPRHLVRRRGQEARLRCSPMKGHSHVYWYRQLPEEGLKFMVYLQKENIIDESGMPKERFSAEFPKEGPSILRIQQVVRGDSAAYFCASSPLKEALRSGANVLTFGAGSRLTVL.

Here the CDR3 reads CASSSGQGTGSGNTIYF. The DNA of the CDR3 is TGTGCCAGCAGCTCGGGACAGGGGACTGGCTCTGGAAACACCATATATTTT. The rearrangement joins TRBV11-2 to TRBJ1-3, with 10 bases matching TRBD1. The CDR3 has 17 residues. The ends lost 4 bases at V and 0 bases at J; junction bases unmatched: 6. The germline V gene has CDR1 SGHAT and CDR2 FQNNGV.

V usage is TRBV3-1 (or the pseudogene TRBV3-2) and J usage is TRBJ2-1; no reliable D call. V lost 0 bases, J lost 5 bases, and 8 bases lay in between. Germline CDR1 reads LGHDT; CDR2 reads YNNKEL (reference sequence). The CDR3 covers 14 residues. The CDR3 loop is CASSQDWSNNEQFF. In DNA form, the CDR3 reads TGTGCCAGCAGCCAAGATTGGAGTAACAATGAGCAGTTCTTC.

The chain has TRBV6-2 or TRBV6-3 and TRBJ1-4; D remains ambiguous. CDR3 length: 14 amino acids. CDR1 and CDR2 from the germline V gene are MNHEY and SVGEGT. V lost 5 bases to trimming and J lost 7 bases, with 14 bases between them. CDR3 residues: CASSGLLRGEKLFF. The CDR3 nucleotides are TGTGCCAGCAGTGGACTCCTGCGGGGTGAAAAACTGTTTTTT.

The chain couples TRBV29-1 to TRBJ1-2, with 10 bases aligning to TRBD1. Trimming cost V 6 bases and J 1 base; bases outside gene matches: 5. The CDR3 runs to 14 residues. The germline CDR1 and CDR2 sequences are SQVTM and ANQGSEA. The CDR3: CSVGGQGYNYGYTF. DNA for the CDR3: TGCAGCGTGGGGGGACAGGGGTATAACTATGGCTACACCTTC.

The chain is built from TRBV7-2 and TRBJ1-6; TRBD1 might be the D (5 bases). The CDR3 contains 15 residues. Germline CDR1 reads SGHTA; CDR2 reads FQGNSA. Trimming removed 5 bases from V and 9 bases from J, with 17 bases in between. The CDR3, as DNA: TGTGCCAGCAGCCCTAACAAGGGGTTGGGTTCACCCCTCCACTTT. Translation: CASSPNKGLGSPLHF. The variable domain in full, with the rest retrieved from reference TRBV7-2 and TRBJ1-6, is GAGVSQSPSNKVTEKGKDVELRCDPISGHTALYWYRQSLGQGLEFLIYFQGNSAPDKSGLPSDRFSAERTGGSVSTLTIQRTQQEDSAVYLCASSPNKGLGSPLHFGNGTRLTVT.

This clone showed up just once. The J gene is TRBJ2-3, the V gene TRBV5-1; 7 bases line up with TRBD2. The CDR3 loop spans 18 amino acids. With 2 bases clipped from V and 2 bases from J, the junction kept 14 bases outside the gene matches. Germline lookup yields CDR1 SGHRS and CDR2 YFSETQ. The CDR3 sequence: CASSLKAGRSYDTDTQYF. Written as DNA, the CDR3 is TGCGCCAGCAGCTTAAAAGCGGGGAGATCCTACGACACAGATACGCAGTATTTT.

V gene TRBV11-2 combines with J gene TRBJ1-5; D possibly corresponds to TRBD1 (5 bases). The CDR3 totals 13 residues. Per the germline V gene, CDR1 is SGHAT and CDR2 is FQNNGV. With 10 bases removed from V and 4 bases from J, the gap between germline ends came to 14 bases. In DNA, the CDR3 is TGTGCCACCTCGGAGGGGCGAAATCAGCCCCAGCATTTT. Its protein is CATSEGRNQPQHF.

The chain uses TRBV25-1 and TRBJ1-1; no clear D gene. This CDR3 is built from 16 residues. V lost 2 bases and J 4 bases, leaving 17 bases between the germline ends. Germline CDR1 is MGHDK and CDR2 is SYGVNS. The DNA of the CDR3 is TGTGCCAGCAGTGAACACACTGGGGAGATTATCACTGAAGCTTTCTTT. Its protein is CASSEHTGEIITEAFF.

The J gene is TRBJ2-5, the V gene TRBV2; the match to TRBD1 covers 9 bases. V dropped 3 bases and J dropped 4; count of bases not matched to a gene: 3. The CDR3 totals 14 residues. Germline CDR1 SNHLY, CDR2 FYNNEI. Written as DNA, the CDR3 is TGTGCCAGCAGTGAGGACAGGGGAGCAGAGACCCAGTACTTC. Residues: CASSEDRGAETQYF.

The rearrangement joins TRBV7-2 to TRBJ2-7; D remains unclear. This CDR3 has 15 residues. Trimming pared 1 base from V and 5 bases from J, leaving 15 bases between. CDR1 and CDR2 (germline): SGHTA, FQGNSA. The CDR3 is CASSLVSLPPHEQYF. The CDR3 nucleotides read TGTGCCAGCAGCTTAGTATCCCTACCCCCCCACGAGCAGTACTTC.

This clone was seen only once. This CDR3 reads CASSRDRPLVQRGGEKLFF. DNA of the CDR3: TGTGCCAGCAGTCGGGACAGACCCCTCGTCCAACGTGGGGGTGAAAAACTGTTTTTT. V gene TRBV7-2 combines with J gene TRBJ1-4; TRBD1 matches 7 bases. The V segment lost 6 bases and the J segment 7 bases; nucleotides outside the gene matches: 23. CDR1 and CDR2 from the germline V gene are SGHTA and FQGNSA. The CDR3 runs to 19 residues.

This clone was recorded once. This sequence joins TRBV5-6 and TRBJ2-7; TRBD1 might be the D (6 bases). CDR1 is SGHDT and CDR2 is YYEEEE in the germline V gene. CDR3 size: 14 residues. Trimming cost V 0 bases and J 2 bases, with 9 bases left between them. The CDR3 region is CASSLGSGAYEQYF. Here the CDR3 DNA reads TGTGCCAGCAGCTTGGGATCAGGGGCCTACGAGCAGTACTTC.

The chain carries TRBV9 and TRBJ1-1, with 8 nucleotides matching TRBD1. V was pared by 3 bases and J by 11 bases, with 15 bases of the junction left unmatched. Germline V gene data show CDR1 as SGDLS and CDR2 as YYNGEE. The CDR3 totals 15 residues. This CDR3 reads CASSAQTTGASGAFF. DNA for the CDR3: TGTGCCAGCAGCGCCCAGACGACAGGGGCCTCCGGGGCTTTCTTT.

This sequence joins TRBV3-1 (or the pseudogene TRBV3-2) and TRBJ2-3; the match to TRBD1 covers 7 bases. V lost 4 bases to trimming and J lost 0 bases; unmatched junction nucleotides: 4. This CDR3 comprises 15 residues. CDR1 is LGHDT and CDR2 is YNNKEL in the germline V gene (reference sequence). The CDR3 here is CASSRSGGSTDTQYF. The CDR3 nucleotides are TGTGCCAGCAGCCGCTCAGGGGGAAGCACAGATACGCAGTATTTT.

The chain has TRBV10-1 and TRBJ2-3; TRBD2 aligns across 7 bases. Germline values: CDR1 WNHNN, CDR2 SYGVQD (reference sequence). The CDR3 is 14 residues long. V shed 6 bases, J shed 6 bases, and the junction held 9 bases outside the gene matches. Written as DNA, the CDR3 is TGCGCCAGCAGCTTGGCAGCGGGAAGGGATACGCAGTATTTT. The encoded protein is CASSLAAGRDTQYF.